Below, 21 T cell receptor beta chains from the same sample are listed, as sequenced in a study of blood T cell repertoires in COVID-19. This table comes from immunoSEQ multiplex PCR, and its TCRdb copy is limited to in-frame clones, with some not included. The sample has a few hundred thousand clones, roughly nine tenths seen once; the top ten hold about 2.7%. The sequencing sample was made of PBMCs or T cells enriched from blood (not recorded which). Source of these receptors: a woman aged 30 to 39 who had recovered from COVID-19.

The rearrangement links TRBV7-2 to TRBJ1-4; D is possibly TRBD1 (6 bases). Germline V gene data show CDR1 as SGHTA and CDR2 as FQGNSA. The CDR3 covers 14 residues. Trimming pared 5 bases from V and 1 base from J, leaving 8 bases between. The CDR3 region has the DNA TGTGCCAGCAGCAAAGGGGGAACTAATGAAAAACTGTTTTTT. Encoded protein: CASSKGGTNEKLFF. Full variable domain (missing parts from reference TRBV7-2 and TRBJ1-4): GAGVSQSPSNKVTEKGKDVELRCDPISGHTALYWYRQSLGQGLEFLIYFQGNSAPDKSGLPSDRFSAERTGGSVSTLTIQRTQQEDSAVYLCASSKGGTNEKLFFGSGTQLSVL.

For the CDR3, the DNA is TGCGCCAGCAGCACCCGACTAGCGGGAGCGATAGATACGCAGTATTTT. Residues: CASSTRLAGAIDTQYF. The V call is TRBV5-1, the J call TRBJ2-3, with 12 bases that match TRBD2. The germline V gene has CDR1 SGHRS and CDR2 YFSETQ. V lost 4 bases to trimming and J lost 5 bases; unmatched junction nucleotides: 8. This CDR3 spans 16 amino acids.

This chain connects TRBV27 to TRBJ2-1, with TRBD2 matching over 8 bases. Germline loops: CDR1 MNHEY, CDR2 SMNVEV (reference sequence). V shed 0 bases and J 7 bases; nucleotides not matched to a gene: 8. This CDR3 comprises 16 residues. As DNA, the CDR3 is TGTGCCAGCAGTTTATCGTGGCGCCGGGAGGGGAATGAGCAGTTCTTC. It codes for CASSLSWRREGNEQFF.

This clone was observed a few times. Other DNA sequences of this sample code for an identical CDR3. The rearrangement links TRBV11-3 to TRBJ2-1, with TRBD2 matching over 8 bases. The germline V gene encodes CDR1 SGHNT and CDR2 YENEEA. This CDR3 is 18 amino acids long. The J segment lost 0 bases and the V segment lost 0 bases, leaving 7 bases of the junction unmatched. In DNA, the CDR3 is TGTGCCAGCAGCTTAGATCAGGGCGGGACTAGCTCCTACAATGAGCAGTTCTTC. It specifies CASSLDQGGTSSYNEQFF.

The J gene is TRBJ1-4, the V gene TRBV6-5; D not certain. V was shortened by 6 bases and J by 0 bases, with 8 bases between the two germline ends. This CDR3 is built from 14 residues. Germline V gene lookup returns CDR1 MNHEY and CDR2 SVGAGI. The CDR3 region has the DNA TGTGCCAGCAGGGGCATCTCAACTAATGAAAAACTGTTTTTT. Its translation is CASRGISTNEKLFF.

The J gene is TRBJ2-1, the V gene TRBV9; D remains unclear. Germline assignment: CDR1 SGDLS and CDR2 YYNGEE. With 0 bases removed from V and 5 bases from J, the gap between germline ends came to 12 bases. This CDR3 has 15 amino acids. The CDR3, as DNA: TGTGCCAGCAGCGTAGATGGTAGTCCTCACAATGAGCAGTTCTTC. It is translated as CASSVDGSPHNEQFF.

The chain recombines TRBV19 with TRBJ1-6; 10 bases align to TRBD1. The CDR3 has 15 amino acids. V gave up 5 bases and J gave up 7 bases; unmatched junction bases: 5. Germline-derived CDR1 and CDR2 are LNHDA and SQIVND (reference sequence). The DNA for the CDR3 is TGTGCCAGTAGTGCCCAGGGACAGGGGAATTCACCCCTCCACTTT. Amino acids: CASSAQGQGNSPLHF.

The chain's CDR3 is CASSVAPATSGWGNEQFF. DNA for the CDR3: TGTGCCAGCAGCGTAGCTCCGGCGACTAGCGGTTGGGGCAATGAGCAGTTCTTC. The rearrangement links TRBV9 to TRBJ2-1, with 9 bases matching TRBD2. The germline CDR1 and CDR2 sequences are SGDLS and YYNGEE. The CDR3 length is 18 residues. The V and J ends lost 0 bases and 6 bases, in that order; junction bases with no gene match: 13. Using reference TRBV9 and TRBJ2-1 for the parts outside the CDR3, the full variable domain is DSGVTQTPKHLITATGQRVTLRCSPRSGDLSVYWYQQSLDQGLQFLIQYYNGEERAKGNILERFSAQQFPDLHSELNLSSLELGDSALYFCASSVAPATSGWGNEQFFGPGTRLTVL.

V gene TRBV7-2 combines with J gene TRBJ1-2; no definite D call. CDR1 and CDR2 (germline): SGHTA, FQGNSA. Between the trimmed V and J ends, which lost 0 bases and 3 bases, there was a span of 11 bases. The CDR3 consists of 15 residues. The CDR3, as DNA: TGTGCCAGCAGCTTAGCGAGGATAACGGACTATGGCTACACCTTC. Its protein product is CASSLARITDYGYTF.

The chain has TRBV28 and TRBJ2-7; TRBD2 agrees at 10 bases. The CDR3 spans 15 residues. The germline CDR1 and CDR2 sequences are MDHEN and SYDVKM. V shed 3 bases, J shed 3 bases, and the junction held 5 bases outside the gene matches. CDR3 DNA: TGTGCCAGCAGTTTGAGAGCGGGAGGGGTCTACGAGCAGTACTTC. As protein: CASSLRAGGVYEQYF.

The CDR3 here is CASSVGGGGADNEQFF. The CDR3 coding sequence is TGTGCCAGCAGCGTAGGAGGTGGGGGGGCCGACAATGAGCAGTTCTTC. The rearrangement links TRBV9 to TRBJ2-1; D is perhaps TRBD2 (7 bases). The CDR3 length is 16 residues. V lost 0 bases, J lost 5 bases, and 15 bases lay in between. Germline CDR1 and CDR2: SGDLS and YYNGEE.

V usage is TRBV27 and J usage is TRBJ1-5; D is unclear. Germline V lookup: CDR1 MNHEY, CDR2 SMNVEV (reference sequence). The CDR3 runs to 17 residues. Trimming took off 6 bases at V and 6 bases at J, with 24 bases between the two ends. The CDR3 protein is CASSPNGIGPSGQPQHF. The CDR3 DNA reads TGTGCCAGCAGCCCTAACGGAATAGGTCCCTCGGGTCAGCCCCAGCATTTT.

This rearrangement joins TRBV3-1 (or the pseudogene TRBV3-2) to TRBJ1-1; 11 bases align to TRBD1. The CDR3 loop spans 18 amino acids. Germline trimming cut 2 bases from V and 0 bases from J; bases unmatched to any gene: 8. Per the germline V gene, CDR1 is LGHDT and CDR2 is YNNKEL (reference sequence). The CDR3 loop reads CASSQRPGQGVVNTEAFF. CDR3 in DNA: TGTGCCAGCAGCCAAAGGCCGGGACAGGGGGTAGTGAACACTGAAGCTTTCTTT.

The chain recombines TRBV12-3 or TRBV12-4 with TRBJ1-2, with TRBD1 identical over 7 bases. The CDR3 sequence is 13 residues long. V lost 6 bases, J lost 7 bases, and 8 bases stayed unmatched. The CDR3, as DNA: TGTGCCAGCAGCCCCGCAACAGGGGTTGGCTACACCTTC. The encoded protein is CASSPATGVGYTF.

The genes are TRBV19 and TRBJ2-2, with TRBD2 matching 7 bases. The germline V gene encodes CDR1 LNHDA and CDR2 SQIVND (reference sequence). Germline trimming cut 4 bases from V and 0 bases from J; bases unmatched to any gene: 2. The CDR3 consists of 15 residues. The chain's CDR3 is CASSRGLPNTGELFF. The CDR3 nucleotides are TGTGCCAGTAGTAGGGGACTACCGAACACCGGGGAGCTGTTTTTT.

The genes are TRBV6-5 and TRBJ1-4, with D possibly matching TRBD1 (6 bases). V lost 4 bases, J lost 6 bases, and 9 bases lay in between. CDR1 MNHEY and CDR2 SVGAGI come from the germline V gene. This CDR3 has 13 residues. CDR3 sequence (DNA): TGTGCCAGCAGTTTCAACAGGGATGAAAAACTGTTTTTT. Protein product: CASSFNRDEKLFF.

The chain links TRBV3-1 (or the pseudogene TRBV3-2) to TRBJ2-7; a possible D gene is TRBD2 (6 bases). The CDR3 has 10 residues. In germline, CDR1 is LGHDT, CDR2 YNNKEL (reference sequence). CDR3 DNA: TGTGGGGGGGACCGCTGCGAGCAGTACTTC. This translates into CGGDRCEQYF.

CDR3 amino acids: CASSLVTGVNYEQYF. CDR3 nucleotide sequence: TGTGCCAGCAGCTTAGTGACAGGGGTGAACTACGAGCAGTACTTC. The chain carries TRBV7-6 and TRBJ2-7; 8 bases line up with TRBD1. V trimming: 1 base; J trimming: 3 bases; junction bases outside the gene matches: 5. The germline V gene has CDR1 SGHVS and CDR2 FNYEAQ. This CDR3 spans 15 amino acids.

The rearrangement uses TRBV21-1 and TRBJ2-5; TRBD2 reflects the table's D call only, with no check against the DNA. TRBV21-1 constitutes a pseudogene. The CDR3 is 14 amino acids. The CDR3 DNA reads as TGTGCCAGCAGCAAAGAAACTAGTGAAGAGACCCAGTACTTC. Amino acids: CASSKETSEETQYF.

This chain uses TRBV28 with TRBJ2-4; D is possibly TRBD2 (5 bases). V lost 6 bases to trimming and J lost 8 bases, with 17 bases between them. Germline V lookup: CDR1 MDHEN, CDR2 SYDVKM. The CDR3 contains 14 residues. The CDR3 is CASSLGERRDIQYF. CDR3 DNA sequence: TGTGCCAGCAGCTTGGGCGAACGGCGGGACATTCAGTACTTC.

For the CDR3, the DNA is TGTGCCAGTAGTCCTGGACTATACAATCAGCCCCAGCATTTT. It specifies CASSPGLYNQPQHF. The chain combines TRBV19 with TRBJ1-5; D unresolved. Trimming removed 5 bases at V and 3 bases at J, with 11 bases between. The CDR3 has 14 amino acids. From germline, CDR1 is LNHDA and CDR2 SQIVND (reference sequence).